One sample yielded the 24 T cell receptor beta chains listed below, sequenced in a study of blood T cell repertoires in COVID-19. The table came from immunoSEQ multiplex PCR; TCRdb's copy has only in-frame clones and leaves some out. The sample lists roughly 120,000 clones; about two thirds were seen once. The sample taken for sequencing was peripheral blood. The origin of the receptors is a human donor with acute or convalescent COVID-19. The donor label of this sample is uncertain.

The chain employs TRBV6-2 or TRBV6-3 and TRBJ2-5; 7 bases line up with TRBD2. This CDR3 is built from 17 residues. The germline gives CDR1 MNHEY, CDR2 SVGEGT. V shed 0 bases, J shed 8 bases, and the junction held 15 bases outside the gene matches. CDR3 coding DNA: TGTGCCAGCAGTTACTCTTGGGGGGGTATCGGTCTTGTTACCCAGTACTTC. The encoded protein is CASSYSWGGIGLVTQYF.

CDR3 region: CASSFGTGSQDYGYTF. CDR3 bases: TGTGCCAGCAGCTTCGGGACAGGCTCCCAGGACTATGGCTACACCTTC. The chain is built from TRBV13 and TRBJ1-2, with TRBD1 identical over 8 bases. The CDR3 covers 16 residues. Germline V gene sequence: CDR1 PRHDT, CDR2 FYEKMQ (reference sequence). The V segment lost 3 bases and the J segment 3 bases; nucleotides outside the gene matches: 9.

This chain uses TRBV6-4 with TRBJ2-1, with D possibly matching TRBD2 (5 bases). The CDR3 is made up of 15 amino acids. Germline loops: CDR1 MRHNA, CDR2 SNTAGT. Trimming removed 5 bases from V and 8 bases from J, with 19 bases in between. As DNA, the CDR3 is TGTGCCAGCAGTCCCGACGGCGGACCCGGGGATGAGCAGTTCTTC. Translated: CASSPDGGPGDEQFF.

This CDR3 reads CASSPGTWEGSPLHF. CDR3 nucleotides: TGTGCCAGCAGTCCCGGGACATGGGAGGGTTCACCCCTCCACTTT. The chain joins TRBV2 to TRBJ1-6; the D gene is possibly TRBD1 (6 bases). V was cut by 5 bases and J by 9 bases, with 17 bases left in between. The germline CDR1 and CDR2 sequences are SNHLY and FYNNEI. The length of the CDR3 is 15 residues.

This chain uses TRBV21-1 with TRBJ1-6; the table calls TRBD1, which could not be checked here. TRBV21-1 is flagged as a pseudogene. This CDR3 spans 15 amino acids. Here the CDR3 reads CASSKAQGYNSPLHF. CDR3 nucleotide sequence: TGTGCCAGCAGCAAAGCGCAGGGATATAATTCACCCCTCCACTTT.

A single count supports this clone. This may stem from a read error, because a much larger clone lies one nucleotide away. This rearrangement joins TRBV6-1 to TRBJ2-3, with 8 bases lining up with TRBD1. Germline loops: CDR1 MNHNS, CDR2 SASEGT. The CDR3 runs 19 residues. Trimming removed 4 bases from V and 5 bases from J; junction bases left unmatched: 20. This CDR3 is CASSASDRGVATRIDTQYF. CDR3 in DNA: TGTGCCAGCAGTGCGAGTGACAGGGGCGTTGCAACCCGCATAGATACGCAGTATTTT.

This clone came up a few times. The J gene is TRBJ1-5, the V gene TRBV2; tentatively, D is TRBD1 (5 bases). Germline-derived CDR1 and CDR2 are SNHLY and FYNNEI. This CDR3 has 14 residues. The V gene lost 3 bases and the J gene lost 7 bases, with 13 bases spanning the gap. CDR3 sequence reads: CASSDRGSGQPQHF. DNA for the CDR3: TGTGCCAGCAGTGATCGGGGGTCCGGGCAGCCCCAGCATTTT.

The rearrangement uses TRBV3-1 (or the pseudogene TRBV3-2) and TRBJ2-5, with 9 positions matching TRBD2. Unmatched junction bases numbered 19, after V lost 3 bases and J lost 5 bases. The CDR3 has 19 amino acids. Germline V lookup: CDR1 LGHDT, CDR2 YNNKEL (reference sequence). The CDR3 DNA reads TGTGCCAGCAGCCACCACCCGAGGGGCGGGGGGGCCCCGCGGGAGACCCAGTACTTC. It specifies CASSHHPRGGGAPRETQYF.

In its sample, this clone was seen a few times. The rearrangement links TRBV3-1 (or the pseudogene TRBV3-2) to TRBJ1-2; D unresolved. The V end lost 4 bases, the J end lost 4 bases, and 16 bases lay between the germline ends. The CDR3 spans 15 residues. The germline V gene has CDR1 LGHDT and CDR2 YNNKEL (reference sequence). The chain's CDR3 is CASSPRSRQVYGYTF. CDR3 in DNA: TGTGCCAGCAGCCCCCGGTCAAGACAAGTCTATGGCTACACCTTC.

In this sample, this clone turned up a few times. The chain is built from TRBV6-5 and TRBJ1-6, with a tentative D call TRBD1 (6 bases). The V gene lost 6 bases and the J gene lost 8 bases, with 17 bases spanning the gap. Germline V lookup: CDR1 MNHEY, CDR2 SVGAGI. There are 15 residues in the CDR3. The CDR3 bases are TGTGCCAGCAGCCTAACCGGGGGGGCGTATTCACCCCTCCACTTT. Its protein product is CASSLTGGAYSPLHF.

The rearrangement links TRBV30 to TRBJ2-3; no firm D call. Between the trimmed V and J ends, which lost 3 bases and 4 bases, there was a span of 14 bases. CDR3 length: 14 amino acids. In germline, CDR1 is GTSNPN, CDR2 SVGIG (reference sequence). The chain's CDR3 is CAWSPRVPPDTQYF. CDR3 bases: TGTGCCTGGAGCCCTCGCGTTCCGCCAGATACGCAGTATTTT. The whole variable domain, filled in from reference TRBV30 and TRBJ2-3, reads SQTIHQWPATLVQPVGSPLSLECTVEGTSNPNLYWYRQAAGRGLQLLFYSVGIGQISSEVPQNLSASRPQDRQFILSSKKLLLSDSGFYLCAWSPRVPPDTQYFGPGTRLTVL.

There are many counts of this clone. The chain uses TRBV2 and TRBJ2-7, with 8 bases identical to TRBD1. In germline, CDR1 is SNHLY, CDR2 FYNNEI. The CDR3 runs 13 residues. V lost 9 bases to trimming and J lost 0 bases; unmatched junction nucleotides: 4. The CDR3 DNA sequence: TGTGCCAGTGGACAGGGTTACTCCTACGAGCAGTACGTC. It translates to CASGQGYSYEQYV.

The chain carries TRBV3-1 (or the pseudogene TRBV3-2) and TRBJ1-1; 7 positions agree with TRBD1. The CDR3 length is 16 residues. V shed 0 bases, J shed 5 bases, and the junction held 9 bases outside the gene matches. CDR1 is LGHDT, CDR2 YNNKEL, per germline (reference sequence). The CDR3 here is CASSQEFRRGRTEAFF. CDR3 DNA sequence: TGTGCCAGCAGCCAAGAATTCCGGAGGGGGCGAACTGAAGCTTTCTTT.

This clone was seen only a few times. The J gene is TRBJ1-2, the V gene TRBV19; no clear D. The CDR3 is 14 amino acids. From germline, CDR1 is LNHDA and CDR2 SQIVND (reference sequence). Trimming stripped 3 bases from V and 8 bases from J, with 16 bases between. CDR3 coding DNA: TGTGCCAGTAGTATGCGGGGAGGACGCGAGGGCTACACCTTC. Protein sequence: CASSMRGGREGYTF.

The DNA of the CDR3 is TGTGCCAGCAGTCGGGGGGGGCAAGAGACCCAGTACTTC. Translated: CASSRGGQETQYF. The V and J genes are TRBV28 and TRBJ2-5, with TRBD2 identical over 8 bases. Germline CDR1 and CDR2: MDHEN and SYDVKM. CDR3 length: 13 residues. V shed 5 bases, J shed 2 bases, and the junction held 1 base outside the gene matches. Full variable domain (remainder filled in from reference TRBV28 and TRBJ2-5): DVKVTQSSRYLVKRTGEKVFLECVQDMDHENMFWYRQDPGLGLRLIYFSYDVKMKEKGDIPEGYSVSREKKERFSLILESASTNQTSMYLCASSRGGQETQYFGPGTRLLVL.

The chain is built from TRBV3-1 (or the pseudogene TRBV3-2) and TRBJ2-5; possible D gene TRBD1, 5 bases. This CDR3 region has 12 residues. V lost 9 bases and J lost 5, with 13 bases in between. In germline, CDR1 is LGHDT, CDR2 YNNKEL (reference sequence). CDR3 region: CASKQVGETQYF. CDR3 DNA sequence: TGTGCCAGTAAACAGGTGGGGGAGACCCAGTACTTC.

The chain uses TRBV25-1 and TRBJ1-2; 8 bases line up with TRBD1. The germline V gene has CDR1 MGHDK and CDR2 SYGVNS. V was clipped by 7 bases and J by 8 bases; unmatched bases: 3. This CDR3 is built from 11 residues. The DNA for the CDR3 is TGTGCCAGCAAGGACAGGGACGGCTACACCTTC. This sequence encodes CASKDRDGYTF.

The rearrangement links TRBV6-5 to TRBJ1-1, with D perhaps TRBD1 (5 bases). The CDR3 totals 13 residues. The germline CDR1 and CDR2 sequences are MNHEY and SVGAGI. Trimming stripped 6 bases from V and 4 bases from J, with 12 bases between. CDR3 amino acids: CASRDTGLTEAFF. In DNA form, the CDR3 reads TGTGCCAGCAGGGACACCGGCCTCACTGAAGCTTTCTTT.

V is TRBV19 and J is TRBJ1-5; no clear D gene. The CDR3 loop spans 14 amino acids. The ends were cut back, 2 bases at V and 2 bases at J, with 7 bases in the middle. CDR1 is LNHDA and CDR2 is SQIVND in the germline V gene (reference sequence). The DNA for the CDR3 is TGTGCCAGTAGTATAAGGAGAGGCAATCAGCCCCAGCATTTT. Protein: CASSIRRGNQPQHF.

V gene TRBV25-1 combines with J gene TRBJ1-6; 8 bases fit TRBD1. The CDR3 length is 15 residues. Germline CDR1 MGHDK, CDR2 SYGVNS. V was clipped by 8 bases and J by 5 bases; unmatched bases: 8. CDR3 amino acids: CASGRTGPNNSPLHF. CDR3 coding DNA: TGTGCCAGCGGTCGGACAGGGCCGAATAATTCACCCCTCCACTTT. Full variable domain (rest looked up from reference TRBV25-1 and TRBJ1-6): EADIYQTPRYLVIGTGKKITLECSQTMGHDKMYWYQQDPGMELHLIHYSYGVNSTEKGDLSSESTVSRIRTEHFPLTLESARPSHTSQYLCASGRTGPNNSPLHFGNGTRLTVT.

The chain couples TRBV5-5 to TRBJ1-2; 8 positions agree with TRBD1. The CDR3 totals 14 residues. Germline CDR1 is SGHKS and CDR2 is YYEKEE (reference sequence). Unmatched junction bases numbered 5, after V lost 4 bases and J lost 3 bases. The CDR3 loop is CASSVDRADYGYTF. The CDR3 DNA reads TGTGCCAGCAGCGTGGACAGGGCGGACTATGGCTACACCTTC.

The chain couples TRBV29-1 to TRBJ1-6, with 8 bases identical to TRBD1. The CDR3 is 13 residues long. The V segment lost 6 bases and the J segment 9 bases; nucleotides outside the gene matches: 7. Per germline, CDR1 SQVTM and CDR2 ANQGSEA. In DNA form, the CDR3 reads TGCAGCGTCAGACAGGGGATCGGTTCACCCCTCCACTTT. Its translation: CSVRQGIGSPLHF.

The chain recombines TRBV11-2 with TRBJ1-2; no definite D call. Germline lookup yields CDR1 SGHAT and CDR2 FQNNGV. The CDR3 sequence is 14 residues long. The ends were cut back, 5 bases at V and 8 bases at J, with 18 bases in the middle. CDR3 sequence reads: CASSHLGGAAGYTF. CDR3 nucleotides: TGTGCCAGCAGCCACCTAGGTGGTGCTGCAGGCTACACCTTC.

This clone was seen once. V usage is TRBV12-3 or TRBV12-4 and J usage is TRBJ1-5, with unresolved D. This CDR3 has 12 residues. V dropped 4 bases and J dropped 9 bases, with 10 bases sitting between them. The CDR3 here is CASSWNRGPQHF. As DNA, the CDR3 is TGTGCCAGCAGTTGGAACCGGGGGCCCCAGCATTTT.